This T cell receptor (beta chain) was captured in a study of a mutant IDH1 vaccine in newly diagnosed glioma. Background on the study: Averaging approximately 42 years of age, treated patients were 62.5% male and approximately 40% female.

Some clones are missing from TCRdb's copy, which holds only in-frame ones; the method was immunoSEQ multiplex PCR. The sample has tens of thousands of clones, approximately 89% seen once. Time point defined: baseline, week 1 (first vaccination visit). Treatment denoted: pre-vaccination baseline after standard-of-care therapy. There were new WHO grade 3 or 4 astrocytomas in the donors, and these were IDH1-mutant and ATRX-lost. After removal of 0 bases from V and 5 bases from J, the junction contained 8 bases not matched to a gene. This CDR3 comprises 16 residues. Per germline, CDR1 SGHNT and CDR2 YYREEE (reference sequence). On this clone itself: Its specificity is not known.

Study-wide results and caveats: 85% to 95% of patients showed vaccine-induced immune responses across multiple MHC alleles.

The V and J genes are TRBV5-4 and TRBJ2-1; 7 bases match TRBD1. The TCR originated in a man aged 25 to 45 with glioma. Here the sequenced sample was PBMCs, taken from a glioma patient treated with radiotherapy, temozolomide or both. The CDR3 loop is CASSLARGGSHNEQFF. CDR3 nucleotides: TGTGCCAGCAGCTTGGCGAGAGGGGGCTCGCACAATGAGCAGTTCTTC.